This TCR beta chain originates from a study of T cell repertoires in cytomegalovirus infection (dated by TCRdb to the late 2010s). Regarding the complete study: Because public TCR beta signatures pointed to carriage of CMV infection together with the matching HLA type, the HLA type of each donor mattered for the analysis.

As regards this clonotype: Its antigen is not yet known. Within one base of it there is no much larger clone, and no base qualities were kept.

General conclusions and limits of the study: In both this cohort and an independent cohort of over 350 donors, the cumulative frequency of public TCR beta family members distinguished carriers of CMV infection plus the relevant HLA type. The ex vivo response was dominated by HLA-C-restricted CMV-specific TCR beta clonotypes, which also provided the single most frequent clonotype in two of eight donors.

Instrument on record: Illumina HiSeq 1500. Using fastp trimming at Q25 and MiXCR clonotype assembly, TCRdb reanalyzed the public sequencing data and kept in-frame beta chains. Identical CDR3 protein sequences are pooled into one entry, listed with their most common genes and DNA. This sample gives nearly 650,000 distinct CDR3 sequences in total; less than 25% of them show up just once. Together, the top ten hold around 8% of the sample. As encoded in the germline V gene (reference sequence), CDR1 is SGHKS while CDR2 is YYEKEE. V loses 2 bases, J loses 4 bases, and the germline ends lie 9 bases apart. From cysteine to phenylalanine, the CDR3 is 13 amino acids long. Only the CDR3 part of the read is kept: 39 bases, read in frame from the first base.

What was sequenced was CD8+ T cells from PBMCs. This sequence was found in a human donor in good health (CMV status not recorded). Some clones in this sample may be carry-over from other donors' samples. The chain is encoded by TRBV5-5 joined to TRBJ1-2, with the D gene too uncertain to name. In nucleotides, the sequence is TGTGCCAGCAGCTTCAGCGGACTCTATGGCTACACCTTC. Translation gives CASSFSGLYGYTF.